This T cell receptor (beta chain) was captured in a study of T cells in Graves' hyperthyroidism and ophthalmopathy. The study's findings and limits: Most expanded thyroid clonotypes above 0.001 also appeared in blood.

Amplified regions were TCR beta CDR3 sequences from RNA transcripts. The HTBI primer set served for first-round RT-PCR of the TCR CDR3. TCRdb analysed the multiplex PCR reads with MiXCR anew, one entry per CDR3 protein. The data contain about 610,000 distinct CDR3 sequences, approximately 15% of them singletons. This clonotype appeared many times. Its antigen is unidentified. In the ophthalmopathy cohort, Clinical Activity Score was at least 3, NOSPECS grade at least 4, and duration under 3 months. Germline V CDR1 and CDR2: DFQATT, SNEGSKA (reference sequence). This CDR3 has 16 residues. V gave up 2 bases and J gave up 1 base; unmatched junction bases: 6.

The clonotype originates from a woman aged 40 to 50 with Graves' ophthalmopathy. Sequencing input: blood. V is TRBV20-1 and J is TRBJ2-5; the match to TRBD2 covers 11 bases. The DNA of the CDR3 is TGCAGTGCTAGACTCCTACTAGCGGGGGTCCAAGAGACCCAGTACTTC. This encodes CSARLLLAGVQETQYF.